Following are 5 T cell receptor beta chains from one sample sequenced in a study of spatial heterogeneity in lung cancer. Overall study findings and caveats: Tumoral mutation counts were tracked by counts of expanded intratumoral alpha and beta TCRs.

These receptors are not linked to any known antigen. MiXCR was run by TCRdb on the 5' RACE reads, yielding one entry per CDR3 protein. The sample has about 29,000 distinct CDR3 sequences; 7.1% are singletons. Stated time point: sample taken at primary tumor resection. Specimen: lung tumor tissue, collected at surgery. All receptors come from a male donor with early-stage non-small cell lung cancer.

This clonotype was seen ten or more times. The CDR3 here is CSLIRDTVLNTEAFF. In nucleotides, the CDR3 is TGCAGCCTAATCCGGGACACTGTTTTGAACACTGAAGCTTTCTTT. The chain has TRBV29-1 and TRBJ1-1; possible D gene TRBD1, 6 bases. The CDR3 covers 15 residues. Germline-derived CDR1 and CDR2 are SQVTM and ANQGSEA. The germline V and J ends were trimmed by 8 bases and 0 bases, with 19 bases remaining between them.

This clonotype was recorded many times. CDR3 DNA: TGCGCCAGCAGCTTTGAGGGCGGGATTTCACCCCTCCACTTT. Translation gives CASSFEGGISPLHF. This sequence joins TRBV5-1 and TRBJ1-6; D is unclear. Trimming left V 2 bases short and J 9 bases short, with 12 bases between. Germline V lookup: CDR1 SGHRS, CDR2 YFSETQ. The CDR3 totals 14 residues.

This clonotype was observed at least ten times. The V call is TRBV6-1, the J call TRBJ1-5; D not resolved. Between the trimmed V and J ends, which lost 7 bases and 2 bases, there was a span of 15 bases. The germline V gene has CDR1 MNHNS and CDR2 SASEGT. CDR3 length: 15 residues. CDR3 coding DNA: TGTGCCAGCACCCGACTGGAGTGGGGCAATCAGCCCCAGCATTTT. Protein: CASTRLEWGNQPQHF.

By share of the sample, this clonotype is medium-sized. The chain is built from TRBV4-3 and TRBJ2-7; TRBD1 agrees at 9 bases. The CDR3 runs 15 residues. Losses at the gene ends were 4 bases for V and 0 bases for J; bases not matched to a gene: 4. CDR1 and CDR2 (germline): LGHNA, YSLEER. CDR3 bases: TGCGCCAGCAGCCTTGGGACAGGGATCTCCTACGAGCAGTACTTC. This codes for CASSLGTGISYEQYF.

This clonotype was detected ten times or more. The chain links TRBV20-1 to TRBJ1-2; D is unclear. The CDR3 spans 13 residues. Trimming took off 3 bases at V and 4 bases at J, with 12 bases between the two ends. The germline CDR1 and CDR2 sequences are DFQATT and SNEGSKA (reference sequence). The CDR3 region has the DNA TGCAGTGCTAGGGTTAAGGTGGGCTATGGCTACACCTTC. Translation: CSARVKVGYGYTF.